The next 21 T cell receptor beta chains were all read from a single sample in a study of vaccination effects on CD4 cells after COVID-19 (dated by TCRdb to the early 2020s). Their antigen targets remain unknown. Library method: the immunoSEQ multiplex PCR assay. Drawn from immuneACCESS, this table holds only the in-frame rearrangements with V and J called that TCRdb kept. Clones are partly lost; checked studies trace under half to an unresolved V gene and leave the rest unexplained. The sample profile shows 50,000 or so clones; 75% to 90% of them were found once. The top ten constitute roughly 2.2% of the sample. To identify antigen-specific CD4+ T cell clonotypes by their expansion, the ViraFEST assay first stimulated PBMC with viral peptide pools and then applied TCR sequencing. After around eleven days of culture, CD4+ T cells were isolated with the EasySep CD4+ T cell isolation kit. Here the sequenced sample was CD4+ T cells from PBMCs cultured with HCoV-229E spike peptides, taken before COVID-19 vaccination. The cell subset or site label, as the study defines it: HCoV-229E spike overlapping peptide pool stimulation. The receptors stem from a human donor who received a COVID-19 vaccine.

The V gene is TRBV5-1, the J gene TRBJ2-5; D is possibly TRBD2 (5 bases). The CDR3 is 15 amino acids. Germline V gives CDR1 SGHRS, CDR2 YFSETQ. V lost 3 bases and J 2 bases, leaving 14 bases between the germline ends. The CDR3 is CASSSKGLDQETQYF. The DNA of the CDR3 is TGCGCCAGCAGCTCAAAAGGACTGGATCAAGAGACCCAGTACTTC.

The rearrangement uses TRBV2 and TRBJ1-6, with 9 bases aligning to TRBD1. The germline V gene has CDR1 SNHLY and CDR2 FYNNEI. The V and J ends lost 4 bases and 10 bases, in that order; junction bases with no gene match: 5. The CDR3 loop spans 14 amino acids. The CDR3 here is CASSVGQGGSPLHF. Written as DNA, the CDR3 is TGTGCCAGCAGTGTGGGACAGGGTGGATCACCCCTCCACTTT.

DNA of the CDR3: TGTGCCAGCACCATTCACGGGGGGGTTGATCAGCCCCAGCATTTT. Protein sequence: CASTIHGGVDQPQHF. The chain carries TRBV27 and TRBJ1-5; the D gene is possibly TRBD1 (5 bases). V lost 7 bases, J lost 5 bases, and 18 bases lay in between. The CDR3 length is 15 residues. The V gene's germline CDR1 is MNHEY and CDR2 SMNVEV (reference sequence).

The chain carries TRBV11-1 and TRBJ1-1; maybe TRBD1 (5 bases). This CDR3 region has 14 residues. In germline, CDR1 is SGHAT, CDR2 FQDESV (reference sequence). With 5 bases removed from V and 3 bases from J, the gap between germline ends came to 13 bases. The CDR3 nucleotides read TGTGCCAGCAGCGTCCTGGCGGGGGACACTGAAGCTTTCTTT. Protein: CASSVLAGDTEAFF.

The count of this clone is one. The CDR3 here is CASSLAGGTSGLTDTQYF. For the CDR3, the DNA is TGTGCCAGCAGCCTCGCGGGGGGGACTAGCGGCCTCACAGATACGCAGTATTTT. The gene calls are TRBV5-4 and TRBJ2-3; 11 bases are a match to TRBD2. V dropped 4 bases and J dropped 2; count of bases not matched to a gene: 12. From germline, CDR1 is SGHNT and CDR2 YYREEE (reference sequence). The CDR3 sequence is 18 residues long.

The chain has TRBV25-1 and TRBJ2-7; 8 positions agree with TRBD2. J lost 6 bases, V lost 4 bases, and 11 bases had no gene match. The germline CDR1 and CDR2 sequences are MGHDK and SYGVNS. The CDR3 is 15 amino acids. This chain's CDR3 is CASSGPGGGTGEQYV. CDR3 bases: TGTGCCAGCAGTGGCCCCGGGGGGGGGACGGGCGAGCAGTACGTC.

The V and J genes are TRBV3-1 (or the pseudogene TRBV3-2) and TRBJ2-3; 11 bases fit TRBD2. The length of the CDR3 is 16 residues. The trim removed 4 bases at V and 0 bases at J, leaving 3 bases unmatched. Germline loops: CDR1 LGHDT, CDR2 YNNKEL (reference sequence). Here the CDR3 reads CASSRRTSGSTDTQYF. The CDR3 nucleotides are TGTGCCAGCAGCCGCCGGACTAGCGGGAGCACAGATACGCAGTATTTT.

CDR3 sequence reads: CASRGQGVVNTEAFF. The CDR3, as DNA: TGTGCCAGCAGGGGACAGGGGGTAGTGAACACTGAAGCTTTCTTT. V and J are TRBV27 and TRBJ1-1; the match to TRBD1 covers 11 bases. CDR3 length: 15 residues. After removal of 6 bases from V and 0 bases from J, the junction contained 3 bases not matched to a gene. CDR1 is MNHEY and CDR2 is SMNVEV in the germline V gene (reference sequence).

The chain couples TRBV9 to TRBJ1-4; D gene unclear. The V gene lost 4 bases and the J gene lost 3 bases, with 13 bases spanning the gap. The germline V gene encodes CDR1 SGDLS and CDR2 YYNGEE. This CDR3 has 15 amino acids. The CDR3 nucleotides read TGTGCCAGCAGCCCCTGGAAGGGTCCTAATGAAAAACTGTTTTTT. This gives the protein CASSPWKGPNEKLFF.

CDR3: CASQGQGGTEAFF. The DNA of the CDR3 is TGTGCCAGCCAGGGACAGGGGGGCACTGAAGCTTTCTTT. The gene calls are TRBV28 and TRBJ1-1; 11 nucleotides match TRBD1. Germline values: CDR1 MDHEN, CDR2 SYDVKM. V was pared by 8 bases and J by 4 bases, with 3 bases of the junction left unmatched. The CDR3 totals 13 residues.

This clone was observed a handful of times. The rearrangement uses TRBV19 and TRBJ1-4, with D unclear. The CDR3 loop spans 15 amino acids. CDR1 and CDR2 from the germline V gene are LNHDA and SQIVND (reference sequence). The V end was cut by 7 bases, the J end by 0 bases, with 12 bases between. CDR3: CASKDRGATNEKLFF. CDR3 in DNA: TGTGCCAGTAAGGACCGAGGAGCAACTAATGAAAAACTGTTTTTT.

This clone occurred a few times. This chain joins TRBV6-5 and TRBJ1-5; 10 positions match TRBD1. The junction had 4 bases not matched to a gene; V was cut back by 6 bases and J by 2 bases. The CDR3 length is 15 residues. Per the germline V gene, CDR1 is MNHEY and CDR2 is SVGAGI. In DNA, the CDR3 is TGTGCCAGCAGACCCGGGACAGGGGGCAATCAGCCCCAGCATTTT. Amino acid sequence: CASRPGTGGNQPQHF.

This rearrangement joins TRBV6-4 to TRBJ2-5; weak D call: TRBD2 (7 bases). Between the trimmed V and J ends, which lost 2 bases and 1 base, there was a span of 14 bases. The CDR3 runs 16 residues. CDR1 MRHNA and CDR2 SNTAGT come from the germline V gene. The CDR3 loop reads CASSDREGRGQETQYF. CDR3 sequence (DNA): TGTGCCAGCAGTGACAGGGAGGGCAGGGGCCAAGAGACCCAGTACTTC.

The rearrangement links TRBV6-1 to TRBJ1-3, with D perhaps matching TRBD1 (5 bases). V gave up 4 bases and J gave up 1 base, with 14 bases separating them. Looked up from germline, CDR1 is MNHNS and CDR2 is SASEGT. The CDR3 is 16 amino acids. CDR3 DNA: TGTGCCAGCAGTGCCGGGACGGTGGGATCTGGAAACACCATATATTTT. The encoded protein is CASSAGTVGSGNTIYF.

This chain links TRBV4-3 with TRBJ2-3, with TRBD1 matching over 7 bases. J gave up 5 bases and V 5 bases, and 7 bases lay outside the gene matches. The CDR3 has 14 amino acids. CDR1 LGHNA and CDR2 YSLEER come from the germline V gene. CDR3 residues: CASSVKGAGDTQYF. The CDR3 region has the DNA TGCGCCAGCAGCGTGAAGGGGGCGGGAGATACGCAGTATTTT.

V gene TRBV15 combines with J gene TRBJ2-5; no definite D call. The CDR3 sequence is 14 residues long. Trimming removed 0 bases from V and 1 base from J, with 6 bases in between. The V gene's germline CDR1 is LNHNV and CDR2 YYDKDF (reference sequence). The CDR3 spells CATSRDPTQETQYF. In DNA form, the CDR3 reads TGTGCCACCAGCAGAGATCCCACCCAAGAGACCCAGTACTTC. Full variable domain (outside the CDR3, taken from reference TRBV15 and TRBJ2-5): DAMVIQNPRYQVTQFGKPVTLSCSQTLNHNVMYWYQQKSSQAPKLLFHYYDKDFNNEADTPDNFQSRRPNTSFCFLDIRSPGLGDTAMYLCATSRDPTQETQYFGPGTRLLVL.

This rearrangement joins TRBV7-9 to TRBJ2-3; D gene ambiguous. Germline V gene sequence: CDR1 SEHNR, CDR2 FQNEAQ (reference sequence). The V and J ends lost 5 bases and 6 bases respectively, with 9 bases between them. The length of the CDR3 is 12 residues. CDR3 coding DNA: TGTGCCAGCAGCCAAGTCAGGGATACGCAGTATTTT. Encoded protein: CASSQVRDTQYF.

There are a few counts of this clone. The chain couples TRBV27 to TRBJ1-1; a weak D match, TRBD1 (6 bases). Trimming took off 1 base at V and 3 bases at J, with 6 bases between the two ends. This CDR3 has 13 amino acids. CDR1 is MNHEY and CDR2 is SMNVEV in the germline V gene (reference sequence). Here the CDR3 DNA reads TGTGCCAGCAGTTTATACAGGGACACTGAAGCTTTCTTT. As protein: CASSLYRDTEAFF.

The rearrangement uses TRBV5-1 and TRBJ2-2, with D uncertain. This CDR3 is 18 amino acids long. V lost 0 bases and J 3 bases, leaving 18 bases between the germline ends. CDR1 SGHRS and CDR2 YFSETQ come from the germline V gene. The CDR3 loop reads CASSLDGRGHTYTGELFF. DNA of the CDR3: TGCGCCAGCAGCTTGGACGGCAGAGGCCATACCTACACCGGGGAGCTGTTTTTT.

V usage is TRBV19 and J usage is TRBJ2-2; D unclear. The germline V gene has CDR1 LNHDA and CDR2 SQIVND (reference sequence). Deletions cut 7 bases from V and 7 bases from J, with 4 bases between. The CDR3 consists of 10 residues. DNA for the CDR3: TGTGCCAGTATTTTCGGGGAGCTGTTTTTT. Translated: CASIFGELFF.

The chain employs TRBV6-5 and TRBJ1-4, with D maybe TRBD1 (5 bases). Germline CDR1 and CDR2: MNHEY and SVGAGI. The length of the CDR3 is 14 residues. V was clipped by 5 bases and J by 6 bases, with 13 bases between them. CDR3 loop: CASSPGTDYEKLFF. CDR3 nucleotides: TGTGCCAGCAGTCCCGGGACCGACTATGAAAAACTGTTTTTT.